This TCR beta chain comes out of a study of blood T cell repertoires in COVID-19 (dated by TCRdb to the early 2020s). For context, the study as a whole: Samples from collaborators originated in the United States, Italy and Spain and spanned both the acute and convalescent phases of COVID-19. The dataset comprised deeply sampled blood TCRbeta repertoires from subjects exposed to, actively infected with, or recovered from COVID-19. A freely available public database, intended as a resource for researchers studying the immune response to SARS-CoV-2, is where the repertoires were released. The samples were drawn from the first 160 participants of the ongoing ImmuneRACE study and from 1,254 subjects provided by 6 global collaborators. A de-identified subject ID, COVID-19 status, age in years and sex were almost always included in the sample metadata. The material from the prospective study consisted of cDNA or gDNA derived from T cells, B-cell-depleted T cells, or PBMCs. Where HLA class I and class II types were available, the types were taken from metadata supplied by the sample provider, not from assay-based typing. Results the study describes overall, beyond this receptor: Clinical and demographic metadata were provided uncurated, with the amount varying by source and participant.

Whole blood was collected in K2EDTA tubes by collaborating institutions according to the institutions' own protocols. For TCRbeta analysis, collaborator samples were shipped as frozen whole blood, as isolated PBMCs, or as DNA extracted from either sample type. The immunoSEQ Assay, a bias-controlled multiplex PCR, was used to amplify TCRbeta CDR3 regions from genomic DNA. As for the original processing: Within the assay, amplification of reference gene primers was used to estimate how many nucleated cells each sample contained. To quantify the absolute abundance of each unique TCRbeta CDR3 rearrangement, sequence reads were collapsed and filtered. For each sample, productive Simpson clonality was calculated by taking the square root of Simpson's diversity index across productive rearrangements. The immuneACCESS repertoire file appears here via TCRdb, limited to in-frame rearrangements. These files lack a portion of the clones; in checked studies, under half of the deficit traces to unresolved V genes, and the cause of the others is not known. Clonal size and the V and J genes are those of that table, whereas D and trimming came from the DNA. Here the sample has approximately 100,000 clones; approximately 85% occur a single time. The biggest ten clones account for about 4.8% of the sample.

Of note for this clone: Its antigen is unknown. No clone much larger than this one lies a single base away; base qualities are absent.

V is clipped by 7 bases and J by 5 bases, and the sequence between their germline boundaries is 17 bases long. Based on the germline V gene, the CDR1 and CDR2 sequences are SQVTM and ANQGSEA. From cysteine to phenylalanine, the CDR3 is 13 amino acids long. Just CDR3 DNA is preserved here, 39 bases in frame from base 1. The clonotype originates from a man between 60 and 75 years old with acute or convalescent COVID-19. Sample: peripheral blood. The chain links TRBV29-1 with TRBJ1-2; TRBD1 could be the D gene, as 6 bases match. Here is the DNA: TGCAGCGGAACAGGGAGCGGGGGTTATGGCTACACCTTC. Its translation reads: CSGTGSGGYGYTF.